This TCR beta chain derives from a study of blood T cells in healthy people across ages. The CDR3 is 13 amino acids. The V and J ends lost 5 bases and 2 bases respectively, with 4 bases between them. Per the germline V gene, CDR1 is SGHAT and CDR2 is FQNNGV. This clonotype was counted a few times. Its antigen is unknown. Study-level points and caveats: Unsorted PBMC input precluded a conclusive naive versus antigen-experienced comparison. A greater number of naive CD4+ cells and higher diversity distinguished long-lived donors from aged donors.

The second PCR ran about 6 to 12 cycles with a sample-barcoded 5' primer and J-beta primers. Each CDR3 protein gets one entry after TCRdb re-called the 5' RACE reads with MiXCR. The sample consists of around 820,000 distinct CDR3 sequences, 20% to 30% of them appearing once. These data were also reused for a study on T cells of mothers and their children. That report adds: Three healthy Caucasian mothers gave samples, and so did their six children. Compared with unrelated pairs, related mother-child pairs had slightly higher, non-significant overlap.

This TCR was recovered from a boy aged 5-17 years in good health. V gene TRBV11-2 combines with J gene TRBJ2-6; D ambiguous. Sequencing used blood. The CDR3 nucleotides are TGTGCCAGCAGCCGAACTGGGGCCAACGTCCTGACTTTC. Its protein product is CASSRTGANVLTF.